The 14 T cell receptor beta chains below come from one sample, sequenced in a study of blood T cells in healthy people across ages. Primed by a sample-barcoded 5' primer and a J-beta primer mix, a second PCR proceeded for 7 to 11 cycles. TCRdb re-derived calls from the 5' RACE reads in MiXCR, one entry per CDR3 protein. The table has roughly 1.4 million distinct CDR3 sequences, approximately 59% seen once. Sequenced sample: blood. The receptors shown here come from a man aged 18 to 29 in good health.

Points on this clonotype: The junction does not match germline at one end; this may be a read error. The gene calls are TRBV18 and TRBJ1-2, with D perhaps TRBD1 (5 bases). Germline-derived CDR1 and CDR2 are KGHSH and LQKENI. This CDR3 spans 16 amino acids. The CDR3 spells CASSPMGGEAKYGYTF. The CDR3 region has the DNA TGTGCCAGCTCACCCATGGGAGGGGAAGCTAAGTATGGCTACACCTTC.

The chain links TRBV7-2 to TRBJ1-2, with D uncertain. Germline CDR1 and CDR2: SGHTA and FQGNSA. The CDR3 is 14 residues long. Trimming took off 0 bases at V and 6 bases at J, with 11 bases between the two ends. The CDR3 spells CASSLAPGWDGYTF. DNA for the CDR3: TGTGCCAGCAGCTTAGCCCCGGGCTGGGATGGCTACACCTTC.

This clonotype has just a few counts. The V call is TRBV4-3, the J call TRBJ2-7, with 7 bases fitting TRBD1. Germline values: CDR1 LGHNA, CDR2 YSLEER. V gave up 0 bases and J gave up 7 bases; unmatched junction bases: 3. The CDR3 extends over 13 amino acids. The CDR3 sequence is CASSQDFRGEQYF. DNA of the CDR3: TGCGCCAGCAGCCAAGATTTCAGGGGGGAGCAGTACTTC.

The chain combines TRBV20-1 with TRBJ1-4; D not resolved. This CDR3 has 12 residues. V lost 3 bases to trimming and J lost 2 bases, with 4 bases between them. Germline V lookup: CDR1 DFQATT, CDR2 SNEGSKA (reference sequence). In DNA, the CDR3 is TGCAGTGCTAGTCAGACTAATGAAAAACTGTTTTTT. This gives the protein CSASQTNEKLFF.

J is TRBJ2-1 and V is TRBV7-9; 9 bases align to TRBD1. Germline values: CDR1 SEHNR, CDR2 FQNEAQ (reference sequence). The length of the CDR3 is 15 residues. The J segment lost 8 bases and the V segment lost 2 bases, leaving 7 bases of the junction unmatched. CDR3 DNA sequence: TGTGCCAGCAGCTTACGACAGGGGGATTTCCATGAGCAGTTCTTC. Translating it yields CASSLRQGDFHEQFF.

The V gene is TRBV4-2, the J gene TRBJ1-4, with no clear D. Trimming pared 0 bases from V and 12 bases from J, leaving 17 bases between. Germline assignment: CDR1 LGHNA and CDR2 YNFKEQ. The length of the CDR3 is 15 residues. The CDR3 reads CASSQEEPGRSELFF. The CDR3 DNA is TGTGCCAGCAGCCAAGAGGAACCTGGAAGAAGCGAACTGTTTTTT.

Here the CDR3 reads CASSEFFGLAGDNEQFF. The CDR3 nucleotides are TGTGCCAGCAGTGAATTCTTTGGACTAGCGGGAGACAATGAGCAGTTCTTC. The rearrangement joins TRBV2 to TRBJ2-1, with 13 bases lining up with TRBD2. Germline loops: CDR1 SNHLY, CDR2 FYNNEI. The CDR3 loop spans 17 amino acids. Trimming at V came to 2 bases and at J to 5 bases, leaving 6 bases not matched to a gene. Variable domain in full (rest from reference TRBV2 and TRBJ2-1): EPEVTQTPSHQVTQMGQEVILRCVPISNHLYFYWYRQILGQKVEFLVSFYNNEISEKSEIFDDQFSVERPDGSNFTLKIRSTKLEDSAMYFCASSEFFGLAGDNEQFFGPGTRLTVL.

This clonotype was counted a single time. This CDR3 fails to terminate in the conserved phenylalanine or tryptophan, so it likely reflects a read error. The gene calls are TRBV6-1 and TRBJ2-3; the match to TRBD2 covers 9 bases. V dropped 7 bases and J dropped 2; count of bases not matched to a gene: 7. This CDR3 has 15 residues. Germline assignment: CDR1 MNHNS and CDR2 SASEGT. The CDR3 sequence is CASTLTSGNTDTQYY. The DNA for the CDR3 is TGTGCCAGCACCTTGACTAGCGGAAACACAGATACGCAGTATTAT.

The chain couples TRBV9 to TRBJ1-1; D gene ambiguous. Germline V CDR1 and CDR2: SGDLS, YYNGEE. The CDR3 runs to 14 residues. Deletions cut 3 bases from V and 6 bases from J, with 15 bases between. The CDR3 region is CASSDAAASPEAFF. The CDR3 DNA reads as TGTGCCAGCAGCGATGCAGCAGCTTCCCCTGAAGCTTTCTTT.

The CDR3 sequence: CATSTGSGADTQYF. The CDR3 DNA is TGTGCCACCAGTACAGGGTCAGGTGCGGATACGCAGTATTTT. The chain is built from TRBV24-1 and TRBJ2-3; D is perhaps TRBD1 (6 bases). Per germline, CDR1 KGHDR and CDR2 SFDVKD. The CDR3 sequence is 14 residues long. The V end was cut by 6 bases, the J end by 6 bases, with 15 bases between.

The V and J genes are TRBV4-1 and TRBJ2-3; D gene uncertain. This CDR3 contains 13 residues. Germline lookup yields CDR1 MGHRA and CDR2 YSYEKL. V lost 10 bases, J lost 2 bases, and 13 bases lay in between. CDR3 nucleotides: TGCGCCACCTCAACCCAGACCACAGATACGCAGTATTTT. Its translation is CATSTQTTDTQYF.

This clonotype was observed a handful of times. The V gene is TRBV7-2, the J gene TRBJ2-4; 8 nucleotides line up with TRBD2. CDR1 is SGHTA and CDR2 is FQGNSA in the germline V gene. V lost 1 base, J lost 0 bases, and 5 bases stayed unmatched. The CDR3 has 17 residues. CDR3 sequence: CASSLGKRGLAKNIQYF. The CDR3, as DNA: TGTGCCAGCAGCTTAGGGAAGCGGGGGCTAGCCAAAAACATTCAGTACTTC.

V and J are TRBV7-6 and TRBJ2-3; 13 nucleotides agree with TRBD2. The germline gives CDR1 SGHVS, CDR2 FNYEAQ. V was clipped by 2 bases and J by 1 base; unmatched bases: 6. The CDR3 is 18 amino acids. The CDR3 DNA follows: TGTGCCAGCAGCTTATCAACTAGCGGGAGGGCCGGCACAGATACGCAGTATTTT. Translated: CASSLSTSGRAGTDTQYF. Looking up the rest from reference TRBV7-6 and TRBJ2-3 gives the full variable domain: GAGVSQSPRYKVTKRGQDVALRCDPISGHVSLYWYRQALGQGPEFLTYFNYEAQQDKSGLPNDRFSAERPEGSISTLTIQRTEQRDSAMYRCASSLSTSGRAGTDTQYFGPGTRLTVL.

V gene TRBV30 combines with J gene TRBJ2-4; TRBD2 aligns across 8 bases. The J call may be mistaken, given a closer DNA end match to TRBJ2-5. CDR3 length equals 13 residues. In germline, CDR1 is GTSNPN, CDR2 SVGIG (reference sequence). This chain's CDR3 is CAWSPGLAETQYF. CDR3 bases: TGTGCCTGGAGCCCTGGACTAGCAGAGACCCAGTACTTC.